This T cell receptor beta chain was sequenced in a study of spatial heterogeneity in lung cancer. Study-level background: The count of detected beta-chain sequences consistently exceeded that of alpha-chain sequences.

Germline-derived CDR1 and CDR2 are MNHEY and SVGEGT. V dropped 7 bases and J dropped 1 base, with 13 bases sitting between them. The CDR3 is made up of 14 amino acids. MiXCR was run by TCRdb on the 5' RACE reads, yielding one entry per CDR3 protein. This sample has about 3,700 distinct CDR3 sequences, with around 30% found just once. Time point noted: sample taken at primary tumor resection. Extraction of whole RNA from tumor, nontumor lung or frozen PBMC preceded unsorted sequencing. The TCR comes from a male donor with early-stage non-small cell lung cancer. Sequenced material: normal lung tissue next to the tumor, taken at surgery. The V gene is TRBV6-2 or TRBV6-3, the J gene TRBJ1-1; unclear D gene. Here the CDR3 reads CASTPTHSNTEAFF. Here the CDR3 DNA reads TGTGCCAGCACTCCTACTCACTCGAACACTGAAGCTTTCTTT.